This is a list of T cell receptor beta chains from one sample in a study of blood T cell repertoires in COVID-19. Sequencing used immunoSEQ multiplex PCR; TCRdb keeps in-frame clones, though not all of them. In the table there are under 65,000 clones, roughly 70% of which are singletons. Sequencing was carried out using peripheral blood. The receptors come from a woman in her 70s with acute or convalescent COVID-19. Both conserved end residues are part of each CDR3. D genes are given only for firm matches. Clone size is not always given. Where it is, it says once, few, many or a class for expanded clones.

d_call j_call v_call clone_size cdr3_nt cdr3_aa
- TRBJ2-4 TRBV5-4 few TGTGCCAGCACGAGCTCCAAAAACATTCAGTACTTC CASTSSKNIQYF
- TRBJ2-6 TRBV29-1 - TGCAGCGTTGAAGATCCGGGGGCTGGGGCCAACGTCCTGACTTTC CSVEDPGAGANVLTF
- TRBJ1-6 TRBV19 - TGTGCCAGTAGGACTCCGGGACAAGGCCAATCACCCCTCCACTTT CASRTPGQGQSPLHF
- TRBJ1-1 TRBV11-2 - TGTGCCAGCAGCTTAGAATTTGGGCGGGGCAGAAGCAATCACGGATTTGAAGCTTTCTTT CASSLEFGRGRSNHGFEAFF
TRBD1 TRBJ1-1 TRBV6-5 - TGTGCCAGCAGGCGGGACAGGGATCAATCTACTGAAGCTTTCTTT CASRRDRDQSTEAFF
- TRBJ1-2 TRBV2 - TGTGCCAGCAGTGAAGCCCGGGGGGATGATGGCTACACCTTC CASSEARGDDGYTF
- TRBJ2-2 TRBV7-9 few TGTGCCAGCAGCTTAGGCATGAGCACCGGGGAGCTGTTTTTT CASSLGMSTGELFF
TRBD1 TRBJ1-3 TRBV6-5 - TGTGCCAGCATAGGGACAGCTGGAAACACCATATATTTT CASIGTAGNTIYF
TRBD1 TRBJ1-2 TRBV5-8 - TGTGCCAGCAGGCCCAGACAGGGGAACTATGGCTACACCTTC CASRPRQGNYGYTF
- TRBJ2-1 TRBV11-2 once TGTGCCAGCAGCTCAGGTGGGCCTCTGGGGGGGGGCCTGTACGGTGAGCAGTTCTTC CASSSGGPLGGGLYGEQFF
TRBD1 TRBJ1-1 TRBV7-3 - TGTGCCAGCAGCTTAGAAGGGACAGCCCTGAACACTGAAGCTTTCTTT CASSLEGTALNTEAFF
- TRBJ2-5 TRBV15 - TGTGCCACCAGCAGAGATGTGGGGACATGGGAGACCCAGTACTTC CATSRDVGTWETQYF
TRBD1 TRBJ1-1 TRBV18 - TGTGCCAGCTCACCAGGGACAGGGGAGGCCACTGAAGCTTTCTTT CASSPGTGEATEAFF